The entry that follows covers one T cell receptor beta chain sequence. This sample is part of a study of blood T cell repertoires in COVID-19. Study at large: Acute-phase and convalescent COVID-19 samples originated in the United States, Italy and Spain.

Donors were grouped by their self-reported clinical history. This CDR3 spans 16 amino acids. Germline V gene lookup returns CDR1 SGHDT and CDR2 YYEEEE. The V gene lost 4 bases and the J gene lost 3 bases, with 19 bases spanning the gap. TCRdb's table, derived via immunoSEQ multiplex PCR, lists solely in-frame clones and lacks some. The sample lists about 170,000 clones; about 86% were seen once. The V gene is TRBV5-6, the J gene TRBJ1-2, with D possibly matching TRBD1 (6 bases). The origin of this receptor is a woman between 45 and 65 years old in a cohort exposed to, infected with or recovered from COVID-19 (not recorded which). Sequenced sample: PBMCs or T cells enriched from blood (not recorded which). CDR3 nucleotide sequence: TGTGCCAGCAGCAACCCCACAGGGATGGGTGACTATGGCTACACCTTC. Its translation is CASSNPTGMGDYGYTF.